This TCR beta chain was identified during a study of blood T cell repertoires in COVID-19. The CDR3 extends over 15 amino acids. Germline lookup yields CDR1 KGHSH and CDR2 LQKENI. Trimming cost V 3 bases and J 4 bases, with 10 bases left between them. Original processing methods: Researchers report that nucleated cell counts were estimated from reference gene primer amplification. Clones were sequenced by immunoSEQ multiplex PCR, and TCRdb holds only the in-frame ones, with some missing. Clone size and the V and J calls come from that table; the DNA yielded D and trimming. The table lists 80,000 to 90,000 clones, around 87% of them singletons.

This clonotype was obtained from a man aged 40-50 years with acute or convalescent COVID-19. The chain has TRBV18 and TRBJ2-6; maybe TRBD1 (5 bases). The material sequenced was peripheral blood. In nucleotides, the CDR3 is TGTGCCAGCTCACCTTCAGGGTCCGGGGCCAACGTCCTGACTTTC. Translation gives CASSPSGSGANVLTF.